One T cell receptor (beta chain) is described in this entry. Antigen specificity is unknown. The data derive from a study of T cell repertoires in cytomegalovirus infection. As for the study in general: Evidence of both CMV infection and a matching HLA type came from public TCR beta signatures. Study-wide results and limits: HLA-C-restricted CMV clonotypes gave the most frequent clonotype in two of eight donors.

Via MiXCR, TCRdb re-called the reads, giving one row per CDR3 protein. The sample lists fewer than 1,000,000 distinct CDR3 sequences, more than 25% occurring once. The CDR3 runs 12 residues. V lost 2 bases and J lost 1, with 6 bases in between. Germline V gives CDR1 DFQATT, CDR2 SNEGSKA (reference sequence). Sequenced here: cultured CD8+ T cells from PBMCs, sampled from culture after CMV antigen stimulation. This chain links TRBV20-1 with TRBJ2-7; D uncertain. The clonotype was recovered from a human donor in good health (CMV status not recorded). Some clones in this sample may be carry-over from other donors' samples. The CDR3 sequence: CSARKGSYEQYF. The CDR3 DNA reads TGCAGTGCTAGAAAAGGTTCCTACGAGCAGTACTTC.